The TCR beta chain under discussion was sequenced for a study of blood T cell repertoires in COVID-19. Per the original methods: Reference gene primers were amplified, and this amplification served to estimate nucleated cell counts. The method was immunoSEQ multiplex PCR; TCRdb's version includes in-frame clones alone and lacks a portion of them. The D gene and trimming were derived from the DNA, and the V and J assignments and clone size from that table. The table includes under 150,000 clones, about 77% detected once. In this sample, this clone turned up a few times. The sequence came from a man aged 55 to 70 with acute or convalescent COVID-19. The specimen sequenced was peripheral blood.

The CDR3 loop is CASSQVASGRSEQFF. The CDR3 nucleotides read TGTGCCAGCAGCCAAGTAGCCAGCGGGAGAAGTGAGCAGTTCTTC. The rearrangement links TRBV3-1 (or the pseudogene TRBV3-2) to TRBJ2-1, with 8 positions matching TRBD2. The CDR3 length is 15 residues. J lost 9 bases, V lost 1 base, and 8 bases had no gene match. Germline V gene data show CDR1 as LGHDT and CDR2 as YNNKEL (reference sequence).